The 2 T cell receptor beta chains below were found in one sample sequenced in a study of shared clonotypes between healthy human individuals. Profiled with immunoSEQ multiplex PCR; TCRdb holds only in-frame clones, not every one. Of around 1.1 million clones in the sample, approximately 80% were seen once. Sequenced material: memory CD4+ T cells from PBMCs. The sample's subset: CD45RA-negative fraction. These receptors were taken from a young man in good health. Some clones in this sample may be carry-over from other donors' samples.

Of note for this clone: Other DNA sequences within the sample encode an identical CDR3. The genes are TRBV9 and TRBJ2-5; D not certain. Deletions cut 0 bases from V and 3 bases from J, with 6 bases between. The CDR3 consists of 13 residues. Looked up from germline, CDR1 is SGDLS and CDR2 is YYNGEE. CDR3 protein: CASSVGREETQYF. The CDR3 coding sequence is TGTGCCAGCAGCGTAGGCCGGGAAGAGACCCAGTACTTC.

This clone appeared a few times. J is TRBJ2-2 and V is TRBV4-1; 10 positions match TRBD2. V dropped 4 bases and J dropped 5; count of bases not matched to a gene: 13. CDR1 is MGHRA and CDR2 is YSYEKL in the germline V gene. This CDR3 contains 18 residues. As DNA, the CDR3 is TGCGCCAGCAGCCGACCTTTTAAGCGGGAGGGGAGAACCGGGGAGCTGTTTTTT. Its protein product is CASSRPFKREGRTGELFF.